The 17 T cell receptor beta chains given below trace back to one sample, sequenced in a study of preoperative IRX-2 immunotherapy in early breast cancer. Only in-frame clones appear in the TCRdb table, and some are missing; sequencing was by immunoSEQ multiplex PCR. Altogether approximately 28,000 clones are present, roughly 80% being singletons, with the ten largest covering roughly 6.8%. This sample's treatment: preoperative locoregional IRX-2 cytokine immunotherapy. The material sequenced was lymph node tissue, taken after IRX-2 immunotherapy. The receptors come from a human donor with breast cancer.

V usage is TRBV11-3 and J usage is TRBJ1-1; 7 positions agree with TRBD1. The CDR3 loop spans 14 amino acids. Germline loops: CDR1 SGHNT, CDR2 YENEEA. With V trimmed by 5 bases and J by 4 bases, 7 bases remained unmatched. Here the CDR3 reads CASSPRQGSTEAFF. The DNA for the CDR3 is TGTGCCAGCAGCCCCCGACAGGGATCCACTGAAGCTTTCTTT.

The chain links TRBV15 to TRBJ2-2, with TRBD2 matching 8 bases. The germline V gene encodes CDR1 LNHNV and CDR2 YYDKDF (reference sequence). This CDR3 comprises 15 residues. After removal of 7 bases from V and 5 bases from J, the junction contained 9 bases not matched to a gene. Here the CDR3 DNA reads TGTGCCACCATGGGGGGACTAGTGCGGACCGGGGAGCTGTTTTTT. Protein sequence: CATMGGLVRTGELFF.

V is TRBV6-8 and J is TRBJ2-6, with TRBD2 as a possible D gene (6 bases). Between the trimmed V and J ends, which lost 4 bases and 2 bases, there was a span of 18 bases. Germline CDR1 MNHGY, CDR2 SAAAGT. The CDR3 is 18 amino acids. CDR3 sequence (DNA): TGTGCCAGCAGTTGGGAGGTTAGGGGCGCAGCTGGGGCCAACGTCCTGACTTTC. It translates to CASSWEVRGAAGANVLTF.

The CDR3: CASSPLDPRGNEQFF. DNA of the CDR3: TGTGCCAGCAGTCCTCTCGACCCGCGGGGGAATGAGCAGTTCTTC. The V and J genes are TRBV28 and TRBJ2-1; 7 bases align to TRBD2. Germline CDR1 MDHEN, CDR2 SYDVKM. The junction had 11 bases not matched to a gene; V was cut back by 5 bases and J by 7 bases. This CDR3 region has 15 residues.

The V and J genes are TRBV10-2 and TRBJ2-7, with 7 bases fitting TRBD2. The germline CDR1 and CDR2 sequences are WSHSY and SAAADI. This CDR3 has 15 amino acids. J gave up 4 bases and V 2 bases, and 8 bases lay outside the gene matches. CDR3 coding DNA: TGCGCCAGCAGTGAGAGGTCTAGCGGACTATACGAGCAGTACTTC. It is translated as CASSERSSGLYEQYF.

CDR3 in DNA: TGTGCCAGCAGTCGTGGACAGGACGAGGAGTACGACAATCAGCCCCAGCATTTT. This codes for CASSRGQDEEYDNQPQHF. This sequence joins TRBV6-8 and TRBJ1-5, with TRBD1 matching over 7 bases. The CDR3 has 18 amino acids. J gave up 3 bases and V 5 bases, and 16 bases lay outside the gene matches. The germline CDR1 and CDR2 sequences are MNHGY and SAAAGT.

The V gene is TRBV29-1, the J gene TRBJ1-1; 9 bases line up with TRBD1. The CDR3 extends over 14 amino acids. Trimming took 4 bases from V and 8 from J; bases not matched to a gene: 11. Germline values: CDR1 SQVTM, CDR2 ANQGSEA. The chain's CDR3 is CSVVLAPGQGEAFF. The CDR3 DNA is TGCAGCGTTGTCCTAGCCCCCGGACAGGGGGAAGCTTTCTTT.

The chain combines TRBV19 with TRBJ2-7; 8 bases fit TRBD2. Germline assignment: CDR1 LNHDA and CDR2 SQIVND (reference sequence). The CDR3 sequence is 14 residues long. The CDR3 bases are TGTGTCACCCAAACGTCGGGAGGGGGATACGAGCAGTACTTC. It specifies CVTQTSGGGYEQYF.

The chain links TRBV28 to TRBJ1-1; D is unresolved. This CDR3 is built from 14 residues. The germline V gene encodes CDR1 MDHEN and CDR2 SYDVKM. With 7 bases removed from V and 0 bases from J, the gap between germline ends came to 12 bases. CDR3 in DNA: TGTGCCAGCACATTGTTACAGATGAACACTGAAGCTTTCTTT. It encodes CASTLLQMNTEAFF. The entire variable domain, with the rest obtained from reference TRBV28 and TRBJ1-1, is as follows: DVKVTQSSRYLVKRTGEKVFLECVQDMDHENMFWYRQDPGLGLRLIYFSYDVKMKEKGDIPEGYSVSREKKERFSLILESASTNQTSMYLCASTLLQMNTEAFFGQGTRLTVV.

The J gene is TRBJ2-3, the V gene TRBV11-3; D is possibly TRBD1 (5 bases). The CDR3 loop spans 14 amino acids. Deletions cut 3 bases from V and 3 bases from J, with 10 bases between. Germline V gene sequence: CDR1 SGHNT, CDR2 YENEEA. The CDR3 DNA is TGTGCCAGCAGCTTTTGGCAGGGAACAGATACGCAGTATTTT. Its protein is CASSFWQGTDTQYF.

This clone was counted between two and nine times. The chain recombines TRBV14 with TRBJ2-7; 7 nucleotides line up with TRBD2. Germline lookup yields CDR1 SGHDN and CDR2 FVKESK. CDR3 length: 14 residues. The junction had 6 bases not matched to a gene; V was cut back by 7 bases and J by 0 bases. The CDR3 region has the DNA TGTGCCAGCACCCACCGGACTAGCTCCTACGAGCAGTACTTC. Amino acid sequence: CASTHRTSSYEQYF.

This clone appeared once. The DNA of the CDR3 is TGTGCCAGTACCCCGGGACCGTTTGGCACTGAAGCTTTCTTT. Protein sequence: CASTPGPFGTEAFF. V and J are TRBV19 and TRBJ1-1; possibly TRBD1 for D (5 bases). V lost 7 bases and J lost 4, with 16 bases in between. CDR1 and CDR2 (germline): LNHDA, SQIVND (reference sequence). CDR3 length: 14 amino acids.

This chain links TRBV30 with TRBJ1-5; D remains unclear. The V end lost 2 bases, the J end lost 0 bases, and 8 bases lay between the germline ends. Germline-derived CDR1 and CDR2 are GTSNPN and SVGIG (reference sequence). The CDR3 is made up of 14 amino acids. The CDR3 nucleotides read TGTGCCTGGAGTTGGTTAGATAGCAATCAGCCCCAGCATTTT. This codes for CAWSWLDSNQPQHF.

This clone has only a few counts. This rearrangement joins TRBV23-1 to TRBJ1-2; 7 bases map to TRBD1. TRBV23-1 is assigned to the ORF class and has an uncertain function. This CDR3 is 13 amino acids long. J was trimmed by 8 bases and V by 6 bases; bases with no gene match: 9. The CDR3 is CASRPTGARGYTF. In nucleotides, the CDR3 is TGCGCCAGCAGGCCAACAGGGGCGAGGGGCTACACCTTC.

This clone was picked up one time. This chain uses TRBV11-3 with TRBJ1-1, with D uncertain. Trimming shortened V by 2 bases and J by 1 base, and 8 bases separated the two germline ends. The CDR3 has 14 residues. Germline V lookup: CDR1 SGHNT, CDR2 YENEEA. CDR3 in amino acids: CASSLSGQNTEAFF. The CDR3 nucleotides are TGTGCCAGCAGCTTATCAGGTCAGAACACTGAAGCTTTCTTT.

There are a few counts of this clone. The chain recombines TRBV11-3 with TRBJ1-4; possibly TRBD1 for D (6 bases). V shed 1 base and J shed 5 bases, with 17 bases lying between them. The CDR3 runs to 17 residues. The V gene's germline CDR1 is SGHNT and CDR2 YENEEA. The CDR3 region has the DNA TGTGCCAGCAGCTTAGGCGGCGGGGGCGGCTGGAATGAAAAACTGTTTTTT. Translating gives CASSLGGGGGWNEKLFF.

V and J are TRBV6-8 and TRBJ2-3, with TRBD1 as a possible D gene (5 bases). V lost 2 bases, J lost 0 bases, and 21 bases lay in between. The CDR3 consists of 19 residues. Germline V gene lookup returns CDR1 MNHGY and CDR2 SAAAGT. Here the CDR3 reads CASSYKGYGAKASTDTQYF. CDR3 DNA: TGTGCCAGCAGTTACAAAGGCTATGGGGCCAAGGCTAGCACAGATACGCAGTATTTT.